This T cell receptor (beta chain) is from a study of T cells in Graves' hyperthyroidism and ophthalmopathy. Whole-study results and caveats: Most clonotypes expanded in the thyroid (above 0.001) were also present in blood. A median around 6.8 months before onset, the model predicted ophthalmopathy.

This clonotype was seen many times. Its target is unknown. Researchers took RNA transcripts and amplified the TCR beta CDR3 regions from them. HTBI primers drove first-round RT-PCR of the TCR CDR3. TCRdb used MiXCR to reprocess the multiplex PCR reads, holding one entry per CDR3 protein. The sample shows around 280,000 distinct CDR3 sequences, 13% of them seen only once. CDR3 length: 16 amino acids. V lost 2 bases to trimming and J lost 4 bases, with 17 bases between them. Germline V gives CDR1 SEHNR, CDR2 FQNEAQ (reference sequence). V gene TRBV7-9 combines with J gene TRBJ1-2; D not resolved. The sequence was obtained from a woman in her 30s with Graves' hyperthyroidism that later progressed to Graves' ophthalmopathy. The source material was blood. The CDR3 reads CASSLSLAGFTYGYTF. The CDR3, as DNA: TGTGCCAGCAGCTTATCCCTCGCAGGCTTCACCTATGGCTACACCTTC. Combining the CDR3 with reference TRBV7-9 and TRBJ1-2 gives the whole variable domain DTGVSQNPRHKITKRGQNVTFRCDPISEHNRLYWYRQTLGQGPEFLTYFQNEAQLEKSRLLSDRFSAERPKGSFSTLEIQRTEQGDSAMYLCASSLSLAGFTYGYTFGSGTRLTVV.